These 8 T cell receptor beta chains were sequenced from one sample in a study of OX40 agonist ivuxolimab in advanced cancers. Assay used: immunoSEQ multiplex PCR; TCRdb lists only in-frame clones, some missing. The repertoire holds under 20,000 clones, with around 78% as singletons. Here the sequenced sample was CD4+ or CD8+ T cells sorted from blood, taken in a trial of the OX40 agonist ivuxolimab. These receptors originate from an adult with an advanced solid tumor such as melanoma, head and neck, liver or kidney cancer.

The rearrangement joins TRBV27 to TRBJ2-3; 7 nucleotides match TRBD2. Trimming cost V 3 bases and J 0 bases; bases outside gene matches: 3. The CDR3 is 15 amino acids. Per the germline V gene, CDR1 is MNHEY and CDR2 is SMNVEV (reference sequence). The CDR3 spells CASSFFGGSTDTQYF. The CDR3 nucleotides are TGTGCCAGCAGTTTCTTCGGGGGGAGCACAGATACGCAGTATTTT.

The V and J genes are TRBV27 and TRBJ2-5; D is uncertain. CDR1 is MNHEY, CDR2 SMNVEV, per germline (reference sequence). V gave up 6 bases and J gave up 2 bases, with 13 bases separating them. CDR3 length: 14 amino acids. The CDR3 is CASSLALEQETQYF. The CDR3 region has the DNA TGTGCCAGCAGCTTAGCCCTTGAGCAAGAGACCCAGTACTTC.

In this sample, this clone is medium-sized. This chain connects TRBV19 to TRBJ1-1, with a weak D call TRBD1 (6 bases). Trimming took 3 bases from V and 1 from J, leaving 9 bases between them. Looked up from germline, CDR1 is LNHDA and CDR2 is SQIVND (reference sequence). This CDR3 region has 14 residues. In nucleotides, the CDR3 is TGTGCCAGTAGTATTCAGGGGCAGAACACTGAAGCTTTCTTT. As protein: CASSIQGQNTEAFF.

The J gene is TRBJ2-7, the V gene TRBV10-1; 9 bases match TRBD2. The V gene's germline CDR1 is WNHNN and CDR2 SYGVQD (reference sequence). The CDR3 runs to 12 residues. Losses at the gene ends were 8 bases for V and 7 bases for J; bases not matched to a gene: 6. CDR3 residues: CASQGLAGEQYF. The CDR3 nucleotides read TGCGCCAGCCAAGGGCTAGCGGGAGAGCAGTACTTC.

The V and J genes are TRBV5-1 and TRBJ2-7, with 7 bases identical to TRBD2. Germline V gives CDR1 SGHRS, CDR2 YFSETQ. There are 15 residues in the CDR3. V trimming: 0 bases; J trimming: 7 bases; junction bases outside the gene matches: 10. CDR3 DNA: TGCGCCAGCAGCTTGGACGGGGGAGGGCCAAATGAGCAGTACTTC. Encoded protein: CASSLDGGGPNEQYF.

The chain combines TRBV28 with TRBJ1-3; D gene unclear. Germline CDR1 is MDHEN and CDR2 is SYDVKM. The V gene lost 3 bases and the J gene lost 0 bases, with 6 bases spanning the gap. The CDR3 totals 14 residues. This CDR3 is CASSFRNSGNTIYF. The CDR3 nucleotides read TGTGCCAGCAGTTTCCGCAACTCTGGAAACACCATATATTTT.

The chain uses TRBV7-6 and TRBJ2-1, with D unclear. This CDR3 spans 15 amino acids. Germline assignment: CDR1 SGHVS and CDR2 FNYEAQ. The V gene lost 1 base and the J gene lost 3 bases, with 10 bases spanning the gap. CDR3 sequence: CASSLGQDVYNEQFF. In DNA form, the CDR3 reads TGTGCCAGCAGCTTAGGGCAGGACGTCTACAATGAGCAGTTCTTC.

This clone has just one count. The chain employs TRBV7-9 and TRBJ2-3; no clear D. Germline-derived CDR1 and CDR2 are SEHNR and FQNEAQ (reference sequence). Trimming left V 1 base short and J 5 bases short, with 7 bases between. There are 13 residues in the CDR3. CDR3 nucleotide sequence: TGTGCCAGCAGCTTAGTGGCGTTAGATACGCAGTATTTT. The encoded protein is CASSLVALDTQYF. The full variable domain, in which reference TRBV7-9 and TRBJ2-3 provide the parts outside the CDR3, is DTGVSQNPRHKITKRGQNVTFRCDPISEHNRLYWYRQTLGQGPEFLTYFQNEAQLEKSRLLSDRFSAERPKGSFSTLEIQRTEQGDSAMYLCASSLVALDTQYFGPGTRLTVL.